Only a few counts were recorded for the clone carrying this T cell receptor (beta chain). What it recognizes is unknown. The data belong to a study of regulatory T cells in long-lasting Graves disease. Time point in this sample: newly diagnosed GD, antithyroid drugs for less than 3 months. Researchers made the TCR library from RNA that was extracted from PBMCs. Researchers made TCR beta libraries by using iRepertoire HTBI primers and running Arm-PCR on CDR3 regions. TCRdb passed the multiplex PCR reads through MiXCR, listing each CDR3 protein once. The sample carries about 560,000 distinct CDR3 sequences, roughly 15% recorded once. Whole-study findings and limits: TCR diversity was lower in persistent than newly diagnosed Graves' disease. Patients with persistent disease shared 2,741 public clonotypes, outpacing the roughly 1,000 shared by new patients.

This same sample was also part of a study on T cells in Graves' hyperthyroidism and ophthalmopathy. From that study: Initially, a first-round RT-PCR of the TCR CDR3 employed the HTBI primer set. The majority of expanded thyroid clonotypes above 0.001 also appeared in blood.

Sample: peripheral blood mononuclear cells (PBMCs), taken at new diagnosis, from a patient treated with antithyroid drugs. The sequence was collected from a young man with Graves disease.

Here the CDR3 DNA reads TGCGCCAGCAGCCTAGCGGGGGACAACACCGGGGAGCTGTTTTTT. Translated: CASSLAGDNTGELFF. The V gene is TRBV5-1, the J gene TRBJ2-2; 10 bases are shared with TRBD2. J was trimmed by 2 bases and V by 4 bases; bases with no gene match: 2. In germline, CDR1 is SGHRS, CDR2 YFSETQ. The CDR3 contains 15 residues. Full variable domain (missing parts from reference TRBV5-1 and TRBJ2-2): KAGVTQTPRYLIKTRGQQVTLSCSPISGHRSVSWYQQTPGQGLQFLFEYFSETQRNKGNFPGRFSGRQFSNSRSEMNVSTLELGDSALYLCASSLAGDNTGELFFGEGSRLTVL.